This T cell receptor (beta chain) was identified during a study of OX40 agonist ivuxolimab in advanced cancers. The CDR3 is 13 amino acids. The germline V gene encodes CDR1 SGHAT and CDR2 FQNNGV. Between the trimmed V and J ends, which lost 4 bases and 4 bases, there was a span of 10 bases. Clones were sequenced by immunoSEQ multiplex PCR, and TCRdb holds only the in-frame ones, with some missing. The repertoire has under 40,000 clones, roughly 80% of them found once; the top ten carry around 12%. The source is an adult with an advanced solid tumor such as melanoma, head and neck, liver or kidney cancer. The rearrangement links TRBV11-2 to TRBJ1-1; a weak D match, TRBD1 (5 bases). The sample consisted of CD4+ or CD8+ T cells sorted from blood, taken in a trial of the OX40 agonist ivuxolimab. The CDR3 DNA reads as TGTGCCAGCAGCTCCCAGGGAGGCACTGAAGCTTTCTTT. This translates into CASSSQGGTEAFF.